These 17 T cell receptor beta chains originate from one sample sequenced in a study of CD8+ T cells in alopecia areata listed by TCRdb under 2018. Library creation used the immunoSEQ multiplex PCR assay. RNA was extracted from all samples and reverse transcribed into cDNA, which served as template for TCR sequencing. The clones in this table, taken by TCRdb from immuneACCESS, are in-frame only. Not every clone is retained; where verified, under half of the shortfall comes from an unresolved V gene, and the cause of the rest is unknown. This sample has 190,000 or so clones in its table, and about 60% of those were observed once. Roughly 12% of the sample is taken by the ten largest. What the time point label conveys for this sample: around 26 weeks on oral tofacitinib. The treatment or condition tag for this specimen amounts to: oral pan-JAK inhibitor, 5-10 mg twice daily. Specimen: CD8+ T cells sorted from blood, collected at week 24, from a patient treated with tofacitinib. Receptors originate from a human donor with alopecia areata.

The chain recombines TRBV29-1 with TRBJ2-2; possibly TRBD1 for D (5 bases). The CDR3 is 13 residues long. V lost 4 bases, J lost 0 bases, and 6 bases lay in between. Germline V gives CDR1 SQVTM, CDR2 ANQGSEA. Here the CDR3 reads CSVVTANTGELFF. In nucleotides, the CDR3 is TGCAGCGTTGTGACAGCGAACACCGGGGAGCTGTTTTTT.

V and J are TRBV15 and TRBJ2-3; D is possibly TRBD2 (7 bases). This CDR3 comprises 16 residues. The germline V gene encodes CDR1 LNHNV and CDR2 YYDKDF (reference sequence). Trimming shortened V by 4 bases and J by 4 bases, and 18 bases separated the two germline ends. CDR3 nucleotide sequence: TGTGCCACCAGCATCGTGGGGGCGGGAGCTGCAGATACGCAGTATTTT. Translating it yields CATSIVGAGAADTQYF.

The genes are TRBV27 and TRBJ2-1; D may be TRBD2 (7 bases). CDR1 is MNHEY, CDR2 SMNVEV, per germline (reference sequence). V was clipped by 2 bases and J by 7 bases, with 12 bases between them. The CDR3 extends over 14 amino acids. CDR3 in DNA: TGTGCCAGCAGTTTAGGAGGGGGGGCGAATGAGCAGTTCTTC. This sequence encodes CASSLGGGANEQFF.

This chain connects TRBV7-9 to TRBJ2-1, with 8 bases aligning to TRBD2. The CDR3 length is 17 residues. Germline V lookup: CDR1 SEHNR, CDR2 FQNEAQ (reference sequence). Trimming took 6 bases from V and 5 from J; bases not matched to a gene: 15. The CDR3 bases are TGTGCCAGCAGTTCACCCCAGCGCGGGGGGAAAAACAATGAGCAGTTCTTC. Its translation: CASSSPQRGGKNNEQFF.

The genes are TRBV29-1 and TRBJ1-2; D gene ambiguous. From germline, CDR1 is SQVTM and CDR2 ANQGSEA. The CDR3 runs to 11 residues. Trimming pared 4 bases from V and 3 bases from J, leaving 6 bases between. This CDR3 reads CSVVSDYGYTF. Here the CDR3 DNA reads TGCAGCGTTGTATCCGACTATGGCTACACCTTC.

The rearrangement links TRBV19 to TRBJ2-7; possibly TRBD1 or TRBD2 for D (5 bases each). There are 12 residues in the CDR3. The germline V gene has CDR1 LNHDA and CDR2 SQIVND (reference sequence). Deletions cut 5 bases from V and 4 bases from J, with 9 bases between. For the CDR3, the DNA is TGTGCCAGTAGTCTAGCAGGGTACGAGCAGTACTTC. This codes for CASSLAGYEQYF.

The chain joins TRBV30 to TRBJ1-2; 10 bases line up with TRBD1. The germline V gene encodes CDR1 GTSNPN and CDR2 SVGIG (reference sequence). Losses at the gene ends were 8 bases for V and 4 bases for J; bases not matched to a gene: 22. This CDR3 is built from 18 residues. The CDR3 reads CALKHHLKPGQGSYGYTF. CDR3 bases: TGTGCCCTAAAACACCACCTAAAACCGGGACAGGGGAGCTATGGCTACACCTTC.

This clone was observed a few times. This chain joins TRBV2 and TRBJ2-2; D is uncertain. Germline V gene data show CDR1 as SNHLY and CDR2 as FYNNEI. The ends were cut back, 8 bases at V and 0 bases at J, with 16 bases in the middle. The CDR3 loop spans 16 amino acids. As DNA, the CDR3 is TGTGCCAGCCTTCTCACAGAACTTCCGAACACCGGGGAGCTGTTTTTT. Protein sequence: CASLLTELPNTGELFF.

The chain employs TRBV6-5 and TRBJ1-6; 8 bases are a match to TRBD1. Trimming at V came to 6 bases and at J to 15 bases, leaving 7 bases not matched to a gene. The germline V gene encodes CDR1 MNHEY and CDR2 SVGAGI. CDR3 length: 12 amino acids. CDR3 nucleotides: TGTGCCAGCAGGACACAGGGGGGGATCCTCCACTTT. It codes for CASRTQGGILHF.

The J gene is TRBJ1-1, the V gene TRBV4-1; no clear D. Germline CDR1 is MGHRA and CDR2 is YSYEKL. The CDR3 has 14 residues. V lost 3 bases and J 11 bases, leaving 19 bases between the germline ends. As DNA, the CDR3 is TGCGCCAGCAGCCACCCCCCCTGGCGGGCGGACGCTTTCTTT. It is translated as CASSHPPWRADAFF.

The chain combines TRBV29-1 with TRBJ1-2; 7 nucleotides agree with TRBD1. CDR1 and CDR2 from the germline V gene are SQVTM and ANQGSEA. This CDR3 has 16 amino acids. The J segment lost 3 bases and the V segment lost 3 bases, leaving 13 bases of the junction unmatched. The chain's CDR3 is CSVETGQTDQYYGYTF. The CDR3, as DNA: TGCAGCGTTGAGACGGGACAGACCGACCAATACTATGGCTACACCTTC.

This clone was seen only a few times. The genes are TRBV29-1 and TRBJ2-7, with D possibly TRBD2 on 6 matching bases. Trimming took off 5 bases at V and 5 bases at J, with 19 bases between the two ends. CDR1 SQVTM and CDR2 ANQGSEA come from the germline V gene. This CDR3 spans 14 amino acids. CDR3 region: CSVSRLGTGNEQYF. CDR3 coding DNA: TGCAGCGTTTCCAGGCTGGGGACTGGGAACGAGCAGTACTTC.

The chain links TRBV30 to TRBJ2-6; D ambiguous. Germline lookup yields CDR1 GTSNPN and CDR2 SVGIG (reference sequence). Trimming shortened V by 1 base and J by 0 bases, and 7 bases separated the two germline ends. This CDR3 contains 15 residues. For the CDR3, the DNA is TGTGCCTGGAGTGATTTGATCTCTGGGGCCAACGTCCTGACTTTC. This codes for CAWSDLISGANVLTF.

In its sample, this clone was seen a few times. CDR3 region: CAWRSGSEAFF. CDR3 DNA sequence: TGTGCCTGGAGGTCAGGTTCTGAAGCTTTCTTT. This chain joins TRBV30 and TRBJ1-1; D is uncertain. The CDR3 consists of 11 residues. V was shortened by 3 bases and J by 6 bases, with 8 bases between the two germline ends. Germline V lookup: CDR1 GTSNPN, CDR2 SVGIG (reference sequence). Looking up the rest from reference TRBV30 and TRBJ1-1 gives the full variable domain: SQTIHQWPATLVQPVGSPLSLECTVEGTSNPNLYWYRQAAGRGLQLLFYSVGIGQISSEVPQNLSASRPQDRQFILSSKKLLLSDSGFYLCAWRSGSEAFFGQGTRLTVV.

The chain links TRBV5-6 to TRBJ2-7; unclear D gene. V lost 4 bases to trimming and J lost 3 bases, with 11 bases between them. Germline V CDR1 and CDR2: SGHDT, YYEEEE. The CDR3 has 13 amino acids. CDR3 DNA: TGTGCCAGCAGCCTACAGAGATACTACGAGCAGTACTTC. Translated: CASSLQRYYEQYF.

The genes are TRBV29-1 and TRBJ1-2, with TRBD1 as a possible D gene (5 bases). The germline V gene encodes CDR1 SQVTM and CDR2 ANQGSEA. This CDR3 contains 15 residues. Between the trimmed V and J ends, which lost 5 bases and 8 bases, there was a span of 24 bases. CDR3 bases: TGCAGCGTTCCTCCGGAGGCCAGGGAGGTAGTGGGCTACACCTTC. It specifies CSVPPEAREVVGYTF.

V gene TRBV4-1 combines with J gene TRBJ2-1, with TRBD2 identical over 12 bases. The CDR3 loop spans 16 amino acids. Germline CDR1 reads MGHRA; CDR2 reads YSYEKL. J was trimmed by 10 bases and V by 2 bases; bases with no gene match: 9. Here the CDR3 reads CASSQPPSGGVGEQFF. The CDR3 region has the DNA TGCGCCAGCAGCCAACCCCCTAGCGGGGGGGTGGGGGAGCAGTTCTTC.